Sequencing of this TCR beta chain was carried out in a study of neurological immune-mediated disorders. There are many counts of this clonotype. TCRdb independently ran MiXCR on the 5' RACE reads; one entry per CDR3 protein. Of 40,000 or so distinct CDR3 sequences detected, nearly 7.5% appear once; the ten largest clones hold around 4.4%. The specimen sequenced was PBMCs. The source is a woman between 40 and 50 years old in good health.

CDR3 nucleotide sequence: TGTGCCAGCAGCCCCGGAGGGCCCTACGAGCAGTACTTC. Encoded protein: CASSPGGPYEQYF. The chain carries TRBV5-6 and TRBJ2-7, with D maybe TRBD2 (6 bases). V lost 4 bases to trimming and J lost 2 bases, with 10 bases between them. Per germline, CDR1 SGHDT and CDR2 YYEEEE. CDR3 size: 13 residues. Full variable domain (missing parts from reference TRBV5-6 and TRBJ2-7): DAGVTQSPTHLIKTRGQQVTLRCSPKSGHDTVSWYQQALGQGPQFIFQYYEEEERQRGNFPDRFSGHQFPNYSSELNVNALLLGDSALYLCASSPGGPYEQYFGPGTRLTVT.